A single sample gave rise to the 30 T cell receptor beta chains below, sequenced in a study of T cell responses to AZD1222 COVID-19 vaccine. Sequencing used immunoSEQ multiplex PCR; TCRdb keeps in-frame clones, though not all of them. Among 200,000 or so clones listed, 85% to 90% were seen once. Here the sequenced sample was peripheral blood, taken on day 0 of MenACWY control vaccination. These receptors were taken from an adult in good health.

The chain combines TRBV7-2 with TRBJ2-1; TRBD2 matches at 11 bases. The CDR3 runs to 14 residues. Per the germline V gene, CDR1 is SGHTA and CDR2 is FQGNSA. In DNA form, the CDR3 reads TGTGCAACCAAAGGATTAGCGGGAGGGTGGGAGCAGTTCTTC. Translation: CATKGLAGGWEQFF.

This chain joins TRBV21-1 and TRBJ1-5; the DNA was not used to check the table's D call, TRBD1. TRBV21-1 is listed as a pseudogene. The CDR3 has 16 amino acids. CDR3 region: CASSIDRDCSNQPQHF. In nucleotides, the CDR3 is TGTGCCAGCAGCATAGACAGGGATTGTAGCAATCAGCCCCAGCATTTT.

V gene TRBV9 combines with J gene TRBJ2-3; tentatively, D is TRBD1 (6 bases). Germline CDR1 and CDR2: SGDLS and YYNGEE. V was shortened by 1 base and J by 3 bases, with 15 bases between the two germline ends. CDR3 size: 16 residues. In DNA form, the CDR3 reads TGTGCCAGCAGCGTAACCCCAAGCCAGGGGACAGATACGCAGTATTTT. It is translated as CASSVTPSQGTDTQYF. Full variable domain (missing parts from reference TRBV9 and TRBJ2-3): DSGVTQTPKHLITATGQRVTLRCSPRSGDLSVYWYQQSLDQGLQFLIQYYNGEERAKGNILERFSAQQFPDLHSELNLSSLELGDSALYFCASSVTPSQGTDTQYFGPGTRLTVL.

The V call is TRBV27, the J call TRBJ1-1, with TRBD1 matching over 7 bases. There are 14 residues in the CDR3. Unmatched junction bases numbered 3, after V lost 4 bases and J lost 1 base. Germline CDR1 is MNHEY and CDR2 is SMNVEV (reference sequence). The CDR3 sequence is CASSSGQKNTEAFF. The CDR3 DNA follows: TGTGCCAGCAGTTCGGGACAGAAGAACACTGAAGCTTTCTTT.

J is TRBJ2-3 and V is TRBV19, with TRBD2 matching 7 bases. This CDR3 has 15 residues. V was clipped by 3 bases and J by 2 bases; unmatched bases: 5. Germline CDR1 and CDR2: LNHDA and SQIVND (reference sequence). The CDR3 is CASSIRLAVTDTQYF. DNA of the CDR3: TGTGCCAGTAGTATCCGTCTAGCGGTCACAGATACGCAGTATTTT.

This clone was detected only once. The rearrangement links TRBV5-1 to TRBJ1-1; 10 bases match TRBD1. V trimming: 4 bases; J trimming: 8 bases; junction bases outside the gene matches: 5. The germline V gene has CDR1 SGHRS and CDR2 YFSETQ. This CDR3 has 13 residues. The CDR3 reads CASSTGTGEEAFF. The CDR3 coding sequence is TGCGCCAGCAGCACCGGGACAGGGGAAGAAGCTTTCTTT.

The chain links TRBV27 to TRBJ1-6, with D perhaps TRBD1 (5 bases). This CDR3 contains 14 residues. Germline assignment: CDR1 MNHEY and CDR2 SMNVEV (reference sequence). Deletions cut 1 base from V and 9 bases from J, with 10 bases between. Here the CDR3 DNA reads TGTGCCAGCAGTTTATTGCGGGGGGGTTCACCCCTCCACTTT. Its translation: CASSLLRGGSPLHF.

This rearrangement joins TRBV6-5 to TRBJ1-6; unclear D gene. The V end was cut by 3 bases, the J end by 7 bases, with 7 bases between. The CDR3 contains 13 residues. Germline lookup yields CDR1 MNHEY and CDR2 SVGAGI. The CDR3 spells CASSYRENSPLHF. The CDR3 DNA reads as TGTGCCAGCAGTTATAGGGAGAATTCACCCCTCCACTTT.

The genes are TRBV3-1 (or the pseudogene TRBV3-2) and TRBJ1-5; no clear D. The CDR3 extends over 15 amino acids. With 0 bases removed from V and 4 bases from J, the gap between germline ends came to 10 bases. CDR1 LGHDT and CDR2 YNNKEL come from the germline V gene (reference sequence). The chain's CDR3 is CASSQDKDQNQPQHF. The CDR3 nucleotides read TGTGCCAGCAGCCAAGACAAGGACCAGAATCAGCCCCAGCATTTT.

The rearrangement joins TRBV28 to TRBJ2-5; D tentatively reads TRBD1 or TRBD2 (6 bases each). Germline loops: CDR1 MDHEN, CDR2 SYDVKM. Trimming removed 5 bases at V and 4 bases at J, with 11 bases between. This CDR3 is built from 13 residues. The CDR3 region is CASSGGPRETQYF. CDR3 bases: TGTGCCAGCAGTGGGGGGCCTCGAGAGACCCAGTACTTC.

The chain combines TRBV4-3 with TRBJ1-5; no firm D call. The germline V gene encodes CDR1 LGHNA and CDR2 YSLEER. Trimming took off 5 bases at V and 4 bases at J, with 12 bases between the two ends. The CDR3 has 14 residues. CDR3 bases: TGCGCCAGCAGCTACACCATAGGTAATCAGCCCCAGCATTTT. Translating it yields CASSYTIGNQPQHF.

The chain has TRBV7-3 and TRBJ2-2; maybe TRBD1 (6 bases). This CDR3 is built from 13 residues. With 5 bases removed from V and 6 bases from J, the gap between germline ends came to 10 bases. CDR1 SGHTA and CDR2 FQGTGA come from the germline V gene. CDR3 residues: CASSPRQAGELFF. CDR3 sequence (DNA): TGTGCCAGCAGCCCAAGACAGGCCGGGGAGCTGTTTTTT.

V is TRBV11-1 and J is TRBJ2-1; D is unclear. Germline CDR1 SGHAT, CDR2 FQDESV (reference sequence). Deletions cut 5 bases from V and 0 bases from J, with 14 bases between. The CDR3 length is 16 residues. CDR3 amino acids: CASSPPSASSYNEQFF. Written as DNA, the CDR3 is TGTGCCAGCAGCCCCCCTTCAGCAAGCTCCTACAATGAGCAGTTCTTC.

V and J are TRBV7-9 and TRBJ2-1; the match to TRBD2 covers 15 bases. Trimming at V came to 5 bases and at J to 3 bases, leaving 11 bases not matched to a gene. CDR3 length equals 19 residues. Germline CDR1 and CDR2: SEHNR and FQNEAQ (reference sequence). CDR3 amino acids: CASSPWTSGRAGFYNEQFF. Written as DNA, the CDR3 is TGTGCCAGCAGCCCCTGGACTAGCGGGAGGGCCGGATTCTACAATGAGCAGTTCTTC.

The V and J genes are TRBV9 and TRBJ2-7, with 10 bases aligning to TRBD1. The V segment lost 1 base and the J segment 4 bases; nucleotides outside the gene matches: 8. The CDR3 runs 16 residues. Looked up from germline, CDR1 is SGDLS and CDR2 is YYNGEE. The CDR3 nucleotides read TGTGCCAGCAGCGTATCGGGACAGGGGTATGTATACGAGCAGTACTTC. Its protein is CASSVSGQGYVYEQYF.

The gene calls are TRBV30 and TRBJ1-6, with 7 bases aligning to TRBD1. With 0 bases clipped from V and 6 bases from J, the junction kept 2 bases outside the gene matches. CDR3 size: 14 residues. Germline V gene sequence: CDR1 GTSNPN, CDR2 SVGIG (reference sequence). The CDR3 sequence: CAWSVRDSNSPLHF. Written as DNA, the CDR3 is TGTGCCTGGAGTGTACGGGACAGTAATTCACCCCTCCACTTT.

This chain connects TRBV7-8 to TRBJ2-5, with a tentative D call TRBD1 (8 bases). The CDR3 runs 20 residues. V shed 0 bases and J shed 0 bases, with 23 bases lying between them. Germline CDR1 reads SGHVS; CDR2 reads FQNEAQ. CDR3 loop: CASSLAGGQGAARYQETQYF. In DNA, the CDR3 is TGTGCCAGCAGCTTAGCGGGGGGGCAGGGGGCCGCTCGGTACCAAGAGACCCAGTACTTC.

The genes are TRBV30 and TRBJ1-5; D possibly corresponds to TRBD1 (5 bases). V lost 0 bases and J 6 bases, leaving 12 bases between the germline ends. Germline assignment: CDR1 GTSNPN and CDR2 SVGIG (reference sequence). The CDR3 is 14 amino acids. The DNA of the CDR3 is TGTGCCTGGAGTGTACTGGGGGAAGGTCAGCCCCAGCATTTT. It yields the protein CAWSVLGEGQPQHF.

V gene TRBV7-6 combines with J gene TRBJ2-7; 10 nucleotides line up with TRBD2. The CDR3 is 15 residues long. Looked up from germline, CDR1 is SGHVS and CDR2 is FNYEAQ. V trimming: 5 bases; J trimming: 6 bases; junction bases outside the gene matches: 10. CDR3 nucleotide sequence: TGTGCCAGCAGCCCATCGGCTAGCGGGGGAGGCGAGCAGTACTTC. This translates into CASSPSASGGGEQYF.

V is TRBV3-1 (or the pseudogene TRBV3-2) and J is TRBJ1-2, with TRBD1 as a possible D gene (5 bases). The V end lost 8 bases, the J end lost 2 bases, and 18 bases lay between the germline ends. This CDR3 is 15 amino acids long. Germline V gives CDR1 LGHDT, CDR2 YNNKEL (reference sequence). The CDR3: CASRRDGGVNYGYTF. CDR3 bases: TGTGCCAGCCGGCGCGATGGGGGTGTAAACTATGGCTACACCTTC.

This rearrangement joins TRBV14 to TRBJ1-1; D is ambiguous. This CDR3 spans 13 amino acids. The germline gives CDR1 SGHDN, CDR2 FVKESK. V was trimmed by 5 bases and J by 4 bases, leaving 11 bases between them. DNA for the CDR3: TGTGCCAGCAGCTACGCCCCGAGCACTGAAGCTTTCTTT. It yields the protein CASSYAPSTEAFF.

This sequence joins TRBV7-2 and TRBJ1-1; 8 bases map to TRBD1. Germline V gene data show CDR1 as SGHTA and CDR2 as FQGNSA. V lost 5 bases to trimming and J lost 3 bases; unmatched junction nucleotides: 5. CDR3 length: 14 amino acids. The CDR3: CASSRTGRDTEAFF. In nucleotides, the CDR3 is TGTGCCAGCAGCAGGACAGGGAGGGACACTGAAGCTTTCTTT.

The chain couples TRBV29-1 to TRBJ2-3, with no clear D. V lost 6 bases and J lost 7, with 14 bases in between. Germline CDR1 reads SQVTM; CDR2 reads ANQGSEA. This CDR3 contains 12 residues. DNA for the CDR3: TGCAGCGTCAAGTTGACGGAGCATACGCAGTATTTT. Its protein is CSVKLTEHTQYF.

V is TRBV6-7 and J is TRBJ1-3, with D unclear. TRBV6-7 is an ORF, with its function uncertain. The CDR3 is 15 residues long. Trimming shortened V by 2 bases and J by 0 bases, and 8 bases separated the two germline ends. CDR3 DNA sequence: TGTGCCAGCAGTTACCTCCCAAGCTCTGGAAACACCATATATTTT. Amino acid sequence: CASSYLPSSGNTIYF.

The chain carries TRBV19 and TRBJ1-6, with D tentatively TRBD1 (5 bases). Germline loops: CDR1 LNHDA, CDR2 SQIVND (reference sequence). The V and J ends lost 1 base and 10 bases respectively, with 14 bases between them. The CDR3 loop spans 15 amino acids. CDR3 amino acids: CASSIVGQGPSPLHF. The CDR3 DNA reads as TGTGCCAGTAGTATAGTAGGGCAGGGACCGTCACCCCTCCACTTT. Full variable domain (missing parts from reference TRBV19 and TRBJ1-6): DGGITQSPKYLFRKEGQNVTLSCEQNLNHDAMYWYRQDPGQGLRLIYYSQIVNDFQKGDIAEGYSVSREKKESFPLTVTSAQKNPTAFYLCASSIVGQGPSPLHFGNGTRLTVT.

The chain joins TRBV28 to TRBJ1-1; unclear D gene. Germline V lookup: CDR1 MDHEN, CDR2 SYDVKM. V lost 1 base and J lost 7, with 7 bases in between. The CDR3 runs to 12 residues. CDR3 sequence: CASSLSVVEAFF. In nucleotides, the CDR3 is TGTGCCAGCAGTTTATCTGTGGTTGAAGCTTTCTTT.

CDR3 bases: TGTGCCAGCAGCCAAACCGACAGACTAGCCCCAGGCACAGATACGCAGTATTTT. Protein sequence: CASSQTDRLAPGTDTQYF. The chain couples TRBV11-3 to TRBJ2-3; 7 bases line up with TRBD2. Looked up from germline, CDR1 is SGHNT and CDR2 is YENEEA. V lost 5 bases to trimming and J lost 1 base; unmatched junction nucleotides: 15. The length of the CDR3 is 18 residues. The complete variable domain, with remaining parts taken from reference TRBV11-3 and TRBJ2-3, reads EAGVVQSPRYKIIEKKQPVAFWCNPISGHNTLYWYLQNLGQGPELLIRYENEEAVDDSQLPKDRFSAERLKGVDSTLKIQPAELGDSAVYLCASSQTDRLAPGTDTQYFGPGTRLTVL.

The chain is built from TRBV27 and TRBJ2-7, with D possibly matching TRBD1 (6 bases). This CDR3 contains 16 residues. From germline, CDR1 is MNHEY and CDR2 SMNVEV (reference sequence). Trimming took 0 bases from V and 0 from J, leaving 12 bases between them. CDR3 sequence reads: CASSLSAGTLSYEQYF. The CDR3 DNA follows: TGTGCCAGCAGTTTATCTGCCGGGACACTCTCCTACGAGCAGTACTTC.

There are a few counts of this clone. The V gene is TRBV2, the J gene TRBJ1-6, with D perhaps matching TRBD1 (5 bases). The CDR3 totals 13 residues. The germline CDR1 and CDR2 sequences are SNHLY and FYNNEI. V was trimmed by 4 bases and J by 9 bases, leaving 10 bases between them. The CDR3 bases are TGTGCCAGCAGTGTGGGGGGAGGTTCACCCCTCCACTTT. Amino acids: CASSVGGGSPLHF.

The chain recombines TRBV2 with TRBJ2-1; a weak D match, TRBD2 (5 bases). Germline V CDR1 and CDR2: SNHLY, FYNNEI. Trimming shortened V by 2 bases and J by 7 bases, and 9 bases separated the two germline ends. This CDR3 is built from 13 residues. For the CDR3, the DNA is TGTGCCAGCAGTGAACGGAGGCGTAATGAGCAGTTCTTC. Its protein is CASSERRRNEQFF.